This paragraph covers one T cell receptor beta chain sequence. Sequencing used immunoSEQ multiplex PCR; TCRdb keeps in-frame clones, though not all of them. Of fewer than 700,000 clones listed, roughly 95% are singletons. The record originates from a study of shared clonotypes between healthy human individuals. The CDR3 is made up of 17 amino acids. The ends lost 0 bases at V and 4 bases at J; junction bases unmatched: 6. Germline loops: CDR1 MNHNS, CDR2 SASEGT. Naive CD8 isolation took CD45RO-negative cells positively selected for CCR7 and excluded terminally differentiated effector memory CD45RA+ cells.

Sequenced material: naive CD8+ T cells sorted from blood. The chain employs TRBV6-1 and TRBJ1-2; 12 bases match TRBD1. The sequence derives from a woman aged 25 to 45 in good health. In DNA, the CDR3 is TGTGCCAGCAGTGAAGCTATCGGGACAGGGGGCCTCTATGGCTACACCTTC. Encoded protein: CASSEAIGTGGLYGYTF.